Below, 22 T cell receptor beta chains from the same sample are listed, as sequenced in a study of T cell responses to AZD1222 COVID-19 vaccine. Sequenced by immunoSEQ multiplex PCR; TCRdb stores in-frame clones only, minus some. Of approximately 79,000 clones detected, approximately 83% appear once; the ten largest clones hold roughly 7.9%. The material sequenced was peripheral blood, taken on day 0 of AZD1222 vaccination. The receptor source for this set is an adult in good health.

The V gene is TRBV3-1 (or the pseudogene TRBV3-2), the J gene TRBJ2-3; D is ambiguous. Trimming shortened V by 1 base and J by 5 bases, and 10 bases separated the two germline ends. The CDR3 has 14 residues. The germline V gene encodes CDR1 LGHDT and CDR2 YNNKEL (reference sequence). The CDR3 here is CASSQARNKDTQYF. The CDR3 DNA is TGTGCCAGCAGCCAAGCGCGTAACAAAGATACGCAGTATTTT.

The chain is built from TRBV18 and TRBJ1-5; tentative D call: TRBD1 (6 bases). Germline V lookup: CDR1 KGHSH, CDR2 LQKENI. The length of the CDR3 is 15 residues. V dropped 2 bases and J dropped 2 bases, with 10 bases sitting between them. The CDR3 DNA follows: TGTGCCAGCTCACCAAACACAGGGCGCAATCAGCCCCAGCATTTT. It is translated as CASSPNTGRNQPQHF.

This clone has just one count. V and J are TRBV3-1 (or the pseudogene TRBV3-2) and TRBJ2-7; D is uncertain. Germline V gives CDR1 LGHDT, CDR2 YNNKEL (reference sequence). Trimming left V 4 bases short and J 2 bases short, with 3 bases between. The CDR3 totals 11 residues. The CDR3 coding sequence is TGTGCCAGCAGCCCCACCTACGAGCAGTACTTC. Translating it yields CASSPTYEQYF.

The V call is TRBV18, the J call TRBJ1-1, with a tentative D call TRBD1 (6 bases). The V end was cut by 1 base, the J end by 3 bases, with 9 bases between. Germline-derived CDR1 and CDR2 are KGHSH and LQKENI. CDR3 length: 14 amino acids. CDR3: CASSPQGGDTEAFF. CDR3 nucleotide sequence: TGTGCCAGCTCACCACAGGGGGGGGACACTGAAGCTTTCTTT.

The CDR3 bases are TGTGCCAGTAGTACCCAAGAGACCCAGTACTTC. Translating it yields CASSTQETQYF. The rearrangement joins TRBV19 to TRBJ2-5; no firm D call. CDR1 is LNHDA, CDR2 SQIVND, per germline (reference sequence). This CDR3 has 11 amino acids. Trimming removed 4 bases from V and 1 base from J, with 1 base in between.

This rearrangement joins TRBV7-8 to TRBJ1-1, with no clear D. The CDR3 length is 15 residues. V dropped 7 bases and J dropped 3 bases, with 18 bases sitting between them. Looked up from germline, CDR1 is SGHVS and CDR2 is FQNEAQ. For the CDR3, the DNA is TGTGCCAGCACCCCGGACGGCGTGGGCGACACTGAAGCTTTCTTT. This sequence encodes CASTPDGVGDTEAFF. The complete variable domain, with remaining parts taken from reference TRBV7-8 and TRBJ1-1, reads GAGVSQSPRYKVAKRGQDVALRCDPISGHVSLFWYQQALGQGPEFLTYFQNEAQLDKSGLPSDRFFAERPEGSVSTLKIQRTQQEDSAVYLCASTPDGVGDTEAFFGQGTRLTVV.

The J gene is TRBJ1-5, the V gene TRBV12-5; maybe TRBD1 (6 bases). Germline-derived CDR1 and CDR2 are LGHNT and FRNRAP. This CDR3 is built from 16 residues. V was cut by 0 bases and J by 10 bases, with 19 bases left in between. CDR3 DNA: TGTGCTAGTGGTTTGGTACACAGGGCTGGCGGGGGTCCCCAGCATTTT. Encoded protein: CASGLVHRAGGGPQHF.

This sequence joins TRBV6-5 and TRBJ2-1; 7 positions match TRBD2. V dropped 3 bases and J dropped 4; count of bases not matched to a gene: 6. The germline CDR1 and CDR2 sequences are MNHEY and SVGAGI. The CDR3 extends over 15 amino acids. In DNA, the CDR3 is TGTGCCAGCAGTTATTTTACGGGGGGTTACAATGAGCAGTTCTTC. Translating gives CASSYFTGGYNEQFF.

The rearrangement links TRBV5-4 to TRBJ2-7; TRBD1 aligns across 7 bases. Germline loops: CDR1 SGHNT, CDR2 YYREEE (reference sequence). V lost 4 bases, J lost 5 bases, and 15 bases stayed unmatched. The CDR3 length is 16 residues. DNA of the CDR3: TGTGCCAGCAGCCCCGGGACAGTAAGGATCCTCCACGAGCAGTACTTC. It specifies CASSPGTVRILHEQYF.

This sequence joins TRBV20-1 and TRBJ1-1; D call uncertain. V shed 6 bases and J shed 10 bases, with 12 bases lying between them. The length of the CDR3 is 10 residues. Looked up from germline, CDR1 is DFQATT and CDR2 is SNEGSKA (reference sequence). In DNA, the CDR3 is TGCAGTGCATCAGACATAGGAGCTTTCTTT. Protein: CSASDIGAFF.

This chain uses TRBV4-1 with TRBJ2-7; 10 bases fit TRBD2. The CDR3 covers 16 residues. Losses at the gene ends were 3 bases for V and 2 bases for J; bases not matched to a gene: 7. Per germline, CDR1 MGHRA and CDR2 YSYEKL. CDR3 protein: CASSHGTSGNPYEQYF. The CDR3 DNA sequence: TGCGCCAGCAGCCATGGCACTAGCGGGAACCCCTACGAGCAGTACTTC.

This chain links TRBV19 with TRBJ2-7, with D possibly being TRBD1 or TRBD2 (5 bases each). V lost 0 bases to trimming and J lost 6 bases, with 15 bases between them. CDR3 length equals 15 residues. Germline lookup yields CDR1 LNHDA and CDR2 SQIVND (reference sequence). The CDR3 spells CASSIDPGTVGEQYF. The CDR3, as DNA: TGTGCCAGTAGTATAGACCCAGGGACGGTCGGCGAGCAGTACTTC. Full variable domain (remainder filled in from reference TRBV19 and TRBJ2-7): DGGITQSPKYLFRKEGQNVTLSCEQNLNHDAMYWYRQDPGQGLRLIYYSQIVNDFQKGDIAEGYSVSREKKESFPLTVTSAQKNPTAFYLCASSIDPGTVGEQYFGPGTRLTVT.

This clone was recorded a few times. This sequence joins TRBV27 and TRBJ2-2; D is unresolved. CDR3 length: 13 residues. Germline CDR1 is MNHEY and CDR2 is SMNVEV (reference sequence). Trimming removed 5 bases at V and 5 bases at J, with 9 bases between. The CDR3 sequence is CASSPGLTGELFF. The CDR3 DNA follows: TGTGCCAGCAGTCCAGGCCTGACCGGGGAGCTGTTTTTT.

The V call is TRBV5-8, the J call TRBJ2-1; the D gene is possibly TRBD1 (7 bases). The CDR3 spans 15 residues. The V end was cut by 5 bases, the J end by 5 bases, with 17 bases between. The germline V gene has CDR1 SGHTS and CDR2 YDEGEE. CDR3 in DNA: TGTGCCAGCAGTCCCCAGGGGGGTTTTGACAATGAGCAGTTCTTC. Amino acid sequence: CASSPQGGFDNEQFF. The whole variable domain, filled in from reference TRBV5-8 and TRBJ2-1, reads EAGVTQSPTHLIKTRGQQATLRCSPISGHTSVYWYQQALGLGLQFLLWYDEGEERNRGNFPPRFSGRQFPNYSSELNVNALELEDSALYLCASSPQGGFDNEQFFGPGTRLTVL.

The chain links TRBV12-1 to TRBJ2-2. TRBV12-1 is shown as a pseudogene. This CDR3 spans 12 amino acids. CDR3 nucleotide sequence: TGTGCCAGCAGCTTTTTCGACGGGGAGCTGTTTTTT. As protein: CASSFFDGELFF.

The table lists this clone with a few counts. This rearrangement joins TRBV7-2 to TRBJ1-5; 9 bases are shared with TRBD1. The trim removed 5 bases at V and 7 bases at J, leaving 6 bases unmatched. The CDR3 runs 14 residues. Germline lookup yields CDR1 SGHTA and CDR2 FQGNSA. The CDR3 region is CASSARDREQPQHF. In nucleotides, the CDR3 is TGTGCCAGCAGCGCTCGGGACAGGGAACAGCCCCAGCATTTT.

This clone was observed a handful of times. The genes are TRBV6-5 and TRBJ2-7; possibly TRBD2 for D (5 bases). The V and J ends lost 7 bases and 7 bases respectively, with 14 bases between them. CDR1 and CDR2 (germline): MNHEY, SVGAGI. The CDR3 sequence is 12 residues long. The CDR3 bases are TGTGCCAGCATATCTTTAGCGAGGGAGCAGTACTTC. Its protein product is CASISLAREQYF.

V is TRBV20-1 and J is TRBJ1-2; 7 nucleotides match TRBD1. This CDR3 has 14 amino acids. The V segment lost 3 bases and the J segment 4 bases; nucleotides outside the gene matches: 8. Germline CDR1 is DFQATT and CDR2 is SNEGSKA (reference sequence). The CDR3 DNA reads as TGCAGTGCTAGTCAGGGGGTGGAGGCCTATGGCTACACCTTC. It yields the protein CSASQGVEAYGYTF.

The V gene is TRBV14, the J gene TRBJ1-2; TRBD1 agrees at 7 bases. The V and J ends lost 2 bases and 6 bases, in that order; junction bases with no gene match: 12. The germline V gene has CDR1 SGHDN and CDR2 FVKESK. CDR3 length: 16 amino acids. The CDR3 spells CASSQLGTARHDGYTF. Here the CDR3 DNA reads TGTGCCAGCAGCCAACTCGGGACAGCGAGGCATGATGGCTACACCTTC.

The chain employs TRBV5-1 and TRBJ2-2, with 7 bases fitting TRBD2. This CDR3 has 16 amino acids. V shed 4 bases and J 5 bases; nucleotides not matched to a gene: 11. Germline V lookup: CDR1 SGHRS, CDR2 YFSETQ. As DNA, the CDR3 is TGCGCCAGCAGCCCAGGAGGCGGGAGCGTAACCGGGGAGCTGTTTTTT. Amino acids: CASSPGGGSVTGELFF.

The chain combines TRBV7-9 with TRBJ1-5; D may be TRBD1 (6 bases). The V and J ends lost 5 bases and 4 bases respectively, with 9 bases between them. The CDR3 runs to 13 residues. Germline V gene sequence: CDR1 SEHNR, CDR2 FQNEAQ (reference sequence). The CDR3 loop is CASSRGTNQPQHF. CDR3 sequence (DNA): TGTGCCAGCAGCCGCGGGACAAATCAGCCCCAGCATTTT.

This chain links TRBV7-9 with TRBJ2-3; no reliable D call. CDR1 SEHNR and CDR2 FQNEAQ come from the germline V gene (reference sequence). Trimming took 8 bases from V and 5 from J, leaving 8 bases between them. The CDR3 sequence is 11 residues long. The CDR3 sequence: CASPRGDTQYF. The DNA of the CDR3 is TGTGCCAGCCCTCGTGGAGATACGCAGTATTTT.